The text below deals with one T cell receptor beta chain. Its antigen remains unknown. TCRalpha and TCRbeta libraries used 5'RACE with constant-segment primers and UMIs. Using its own MiXCR run on the 5' RACE reads, TCRdb lists one record per CDR3 protein. The table has approximately 400,000 distinct CDR3 sequences, roughly 26% seen once. The source of the sample is a study of T-cell memory formation after mild COVID-19. Study-level background: The TCR clusters were mostly specific to one donor.

V gave up 2 bases and J gave up 8 bases; unmatched junction bases: 5. This CDR3 has 15 amino acids. Germline V gene sequence: CDR1 GTSNPN, CDR2 SVGIG (reference sequence). Study findings and constraints: The study found balanced CD4/CD8 in clones contracting day 15 to 85 and a CD4+ lean in later expanders. The pre-infection memory compartment contained some responding clones, suggesting cross-reactive memory joined.

Sequencing input: PBMCs or a T cell subset sorted from them (not recorded which). The source is an adult woman who had mild COVID-19 (a few samples of this study predate the infection). Cell type and time point are not known. This chain links TRBV30 with TRBJ1-6; 11 bases match TRBD1. CDR3 nucleotide sequence: TGTGCCTGGAGTATTGGGACAGGGGGATATTCACCCCTCCACTTT. The encoded protein is CAWSIGTGGYSPLHF.